Listed below are T cell receptor beta chains from one sample, sequenced in a study of siplizumab effects on memory and regulatory T cells. Sequencing used immunoSEQ multiplex PCR; TCRdb keeps in-frame clones, though not all of them. The sample contains 92,000 or so clones, 85% to 90% of which appear only once. Input material: CD4+ T cells sorted from blood. Receptor source: a human donor in good health. CDR3s include the opening cysteine and the closing phenylalanine or tryptophan. Each record gives: D gene, V gene, clone size, J gene, CDR3 DNA, CDR3 protein. The D gene is left open where the match is weak. Expanded clones get a size class; other rows say once, few or many, or leave the size out.

TRBD1	TRBV18	.	TRBJ1-4	TGTGCCAGCTCATCGACAGGGAATGAAAAACTGTTTTTT	CASSSTGNEKLFF
TRBD1	TRBV6-1	.	TRBJ2-2	TGTGCAGCGACAGGGGGCGTAGTCACCGGGGAGCTGTTTTTT	CAATGGVVTGELFF
TRBD2	TRBV5-4	few	TRBJ2-1	TGTGCCAGCAGCTTAGGCGGGAGCTCCTACAATGAGCAGTTCTTC	CASSLGGSSYNEQFF
TRBD1	TRBV28	.	TRBJ2-3	TGTGCCATCAAACAGGGGGGCACAGATACGCAGTATTTT	CAIKQGGTDTQYF
.	TRBV28	.	TRBJ1-1	TGTGCCACCTACTCCCATATCATTAAGAACACTGAAGCTTTCTTT	CATYSHIIKNTEAFF
.	TRBV7-6	.	TRBJ2-1	TGTGCCAGCAGCTTAGCTAGAGCTTCCCGGGTAATTTTCTTC	CASSLARASRVIFF
TRBD2	TRBV12-5	.	TRBJ2-5	TGTGCTAGTGGTTTGACGGGACTAGCGGGAGCAAGGGAGACCCAGTACTTC	CASGLTGLAGARETQYF
.	TRBV7-9	.	TRBJ2-1	TGTGCCAGCAGCTTAATTAGCTGGGACGGAGATGAGCAGTTCTTC	CASSLISWDGDEQFF
TRBD1	TRBV2	.	TRBJ2-7	TGTGCCAGCAGTAAACAGGGGGCTTCCTTCGAGCAGTACTTC	CASSKQGASFEQYF
TRBD1	TRBV10-3	.	TRBJ2-3	TGTGCCATCAGTGTAGGACAGGGAACATCAGATACGCAGTATTTT	CAISVGQGTSDTQYF
.	TRBV11-3	.	TRBJ2-1	TGTGCCAGCAGCTTAGAAGCCCCTTGGGGTTACAATGAGCAGTTCTTC	CASSLEAPWGYNEQFF
TRBD2	TRBV19	.	TRBJ2-2	TGTGCCAGTAGTATAGATCAACGGTGGGAGGGAAGGGGTTCCGGGGAGCTGTTTTTT	CASSIDQRWEGRGSGELFF
.	TRBV7-9	.	TRBJ2-7	TGTGCCAGCAGCTTACGCGAGCAGTACTTC	CASSLREQYF
TRBD2	TRBV7-2	.	TRBJ2-1	TGTGCCAGCAGCGCCCGCAGGGAGGGTGAGCAGTTCTTC	CASSARREGEQFF
.	TRBV5-1	.	TRBJ2-5	TGCGCCAGCAGCCAGGCCAAGAGAACCATTGCGGAGACCCAGTACTTC	CASSQAKRTIAETQYF
.	TRBV7-9	.	TRBJ1-6	TGTGCCAGCAGCCCGCGACAGAGCTCCTATAATTCACCCCTCCACTTT	CASSPRQSSYNSPLHF
TRBD2	TRBV5-1	.	TRBJ2-3	TGCGCCAGCAGCCAGGGACTAGCGGGTAGCACAGATACGCAGTATTTT	CASSQGLAGSTDTQYF
TRBD2	TRBV9	.	TRBJ2-2	TGTGCCAGCAGCGTCACTAGCGGGATTGGCGGGGAGCTGTTTTTT	CASSVTSGIGGELFF
TRBD2	TRBV7-8	.	TRBJ2-7	TGTGCCAGCAGCTTAGAGCGGGGAGCCTACGAGCAGTACTTC	CASSLERGAYEQYF
.	TRBV7-9	.	TRBJ2-2	TGTGCCAGCAGCTTAGCGGGGATGCAGAACACCGGGGAGCTGTTTTTT	CASSLAGMQNTGELFF
TRBD1	TRBV28	.	TRBJ1-1	TGTGCCAGCAGCCGGGACAGGGGGAGCTGGGGCACTGAAGCTTTCTTT	CASSRDRGSWGTEAFF
TRBD2	TRBV5-1	few	TRBJ2-5	TGCGCCAGCAGCTTTACCGGGGGAGGGAGCGAGACCCAGTACTTC	CASSFTGGGSETQYF
.	TRBV7-3	.	TRBJ1-3	TGTGCCAGCAGCTTAACGAGGGACGCTGGAAACACCATATATTTT	CASSLTRDAGNTIYF
TRBD2	TRBV11-2	once	TRBJ2-7	TGTGCCAGCAGCTTAGTTGCCGGGACTAGCGGGAGCGAGCAGTACTTC	CASSLVAGTSGSEQYF
TRBD1	TRBV5-6	.	TRBJ2-5	TGTGCCAGCAGCTTGAATTCAGGGACAGGGGCCCCCTACCAAGAGACCCAGTACTTC	CASSLNSGTGAPYQETQYF
.	TRBV30	.	TRBJ2-7	TGTGCCTGGAGTCAAGTAAGGGAGCAGTACTTC	CAWSQVREQYF
.	TRBV19	.	TRBJ2-6	TGTGCCAGTAGTACGTGGGGGCGAAGATCTGGGGCCAACGTCCTGACTTTC	CASSTWGRRSGANVLTF
.	TRBV21-1	.	TRBJ2-7	TGTGCCAGCAGCAAAGCGAGGGGATTTAACTACGAGCAGTACTTC	CASSKARGFNYEQYF